These 25 T cell receptor beta chains originate from one sample sequenced in a study of blood T cells in healthy people across ages. Combining a sample-barcoded 5' primer with a J-beta primer mix, a second PCR ran for about 7 to 11 cycles. Via MiXCR, TCRdb re-called the 5' RACE reads, giving one row per CDR3 protein. The sample has some 710,000 distinct CDR3 sequences, about a fifth seen once. The sample was blood. These receptors all come from a man in his 70s in good health.

The chain combines TRBV20-1 with TRBJ2-7, with TRBD2 matching over 9 bases. The J call may be mistaken, given a closer DNA end match to TRBJ2-1. The V gene's germline CDR1 is DFQATT and CDR2 SNEGSKA (reference sequence). There are 14 residues in the CDR3. The CDR3: CSAPAGGPSYEQFF. The CDR3 DNA reads TGCAGTGCGCCCGCGGGAGGGCCTTCGTATGAGCAGTTCTTC.

The sample holds a few counts of this clonotype. This rearrangement joins TRBV4-3 to TRBJ2-1; 8 bases align to TRBD2. The better agreement between TRBJ2-5 and the DNA end casts doubt on the J call. The CDR3 covers 18 residues. From germline, CDR1 is LGHNA and CDR2 YSLEER. The CDR3 is CASSQDLVISGSYQTQYF. In DNA form, the CDR3 reads TGCGCCAGCAGCCAAGATCTTGTGATCAGCGGGAGTTATCAGACCCAGTACTTC.

The gene calls are TRBV24-1 and TRBJ2-5; D is ambiguous. Germline V gene data show CDR1 as KGHDR and CDR2 as SFDVKD. CDR3 length: 15 amino acids. Between the trimmed V and J ends, which lost 3 bases and 3 bases, there was a span of 13 bases. The chain's CDR3 is CATSDNARLKETQYF. The CDR3 DNA reads as TGTGCCACCAGTGATAACGCCCGCCTAAAAGAGACCCAGTACTTC.

V and J are TRBV20-1 and TRBJ2-7; a weak D match, TRBD1 (5 bases). CDR1 is DFQATT and CDR2 is SNEGSKA in the germline V gene (reference sequence). Trimming took 6 bases from V and 2 from J, leaving 14 bases between them. This CDR3 has 13 residues. CDR3 amino acids: CSAAPGSPYEQYF. For the CDR3, the DNA is TGCAGTGCGGCCCCAGGGTCCCCCTACGAGCAGTACTTC.

This clonotype was counted between two and nine times. The chain joins TRBV19 to TRBJ1-1; no firm D call. V was pared by 4 bases and J by 0 bases, with 15 bases between. The CDR3 totals 16 residues. Looked up from germline, CDR1 is LNHDA and CDR2 is SQIVND (reference sequence). The chain's CDR3 is CASSTPTGGLNTEAFF. The CDR3 region has the DNA TGTGCCAGTAGTACTCCTACCGGCGGCTTGAACACTGAAGCTTTCTTT.

The chain recombines TRBV28 with TRBJ1-1; D is perhaps TRBD1 (5 bases). The CDR3 has 14 amino acids. Germline loops: CDR1 MDHEN, CDR2 SYDVKM. Deletions cut 6 bases from V and 3 bases from J, with 14 bases between. The CDR3 region has the DNA TGTGCCAGCAGGGGTACAGGCAGGCACACTGAAGCTTTCTTT. Translating gives CASRGTGRHTEAFF.

This clonotype has a handful of counts. The chain joins TRBV20-1 to TRBJ1-1; no reliable D call. Germline-derived CDR1 and CDR2 are DFQATT and SNEGSKA (reference sequence). The CDR3 totals 13 residues. V was clipped by 7 bases and J by 1 base, with 13 bases between them. CDR3 DNA: TGCAGTGTCCGAGGCCAATGGAACACTGAAGCTTTCTTT. This sequence encodes CSVRGQWNTEAFF.

A single count supports this clonotype. Its ends do not fully match the called genes, so a read error is possible. The chain links TRBV27 to TRBJ1-1; a possible D gene is TRBD1 (6 bases). The germline gives CDR1 MNHEY, CDR2 SMNVEV (reference sequence). This CDR3 contains 13 residues. The chain's CDR3 is CASRQGSNTEASF. CDR3 sequence (DNA): TGTGCCAGCAGGCAGGGGTCGAACACTGAAGCTTCCTTT.

This clonotype has just a few counts. The genes are TRBV6-1 and TRBJ2-1; 7 bases fit TRBD2. The germline CDR1 and CDR2 sequences are MNHNS and SASEGT. V lost 2 bases, J lost 7 bases, and 8 bases stayed unmatched. This CDR3 is 15 amino acids long. The CDR3 loop reads CASSEQSGVPNEQFF. The DNA for the CDR3 is TGTGCCAGCAGTGAACAAAGCGGGGTCCCTAATGAGCAGTTCTTC.

V is TRBV7-2 and J is TRBJ2-7; 7 bases align to TRBD2. Germline V lookup: CDR1 SGHTA, CDR2 FQGNSA. The CDR3 has 14 amino acids. Losses at the gene ends were 4 bases for V and 2 bases for J; bases not matched to a gene: 5. CDR3 sequence (DNA): TGTGCCAGCAGCTACGCGGGGGACCCCTACGAGCAGTACTTC. Protein product: CASSYAGDPYEQYF.

This clonotype was found a few times. The gene calls are TRBV5-1 and TRBJ2-2; 8 nucleotides agree with TRBD1. The CDR3 has 16 residues. Germline CDR1 SGHRS, CDR2 YFSETQ. V dropped 4 bases and J dropped 2; count of bases not matched to a gene: 7. The CDR3 here is CASSGGQGTNTGELFF. The CDR3, as DNA: TGCGCCAGCAGCGGAGGACAGGGAACAAACACCGGGGAGCTGTTTTTT.

This clonotype was seen a few times. The chain recombines TRBV11-2 with TRBJ2-5; perhaps TRBD1 as D (6 bases). The end of the DNA fits TRBJ2-7 better, so the J call may be wrong. Germline values: CDR1 SGHAT, CDR2 FQNNGV. CDR3 length equals 15 residues. CDR3 in amino acids: CASSRPGVNSYEQYF. The CDR3, as DNA: TGTGCCAGCAGCCGGCCAGGGGTGAACTCCTACGAGCAGTACTTC.

In its sample, this clonotype was seen many times. The rearrangement links TRBV6-2 or TRBV6-3 to TRBJ2-7, with no clear D. Trimming removed 2 bases at V and 6 bases at J, with 11 bases between. CDR3 length equals 13 residues. Germline V gene sequence: CDR1 MNHEY, CDR2 SVGEGT. The CDR3 spells CASSYQSKGEQYF. Here the CDR3 DNA reads TGTGCCAGCAGTTACCAGTCCAAGGGCGAGCAGTACTTC.

Many counts were recorded for this clonotype. This rearrangement joins TRBV7-2 to TRBJ2-2; D perhaps matches TRBD2 (5 bases). The CDR3 covers 13 residues. The V end lost 2 bases, the J end lost 5 bases, and 6 bases lay between the germline ends. Germline CDR1 is SGHTA and CDR2 is FQGNSA. The CDR3 sequence: CASSLRGTGELFF. The CDR3 nucleotides are TGTGCCAGCAGCTTACGGGGTACCGGGGAGCTGTTTTTT.

This chain joins TRBV5-1 and TRBJ2-2, with 11 bases aligning to TRBD2. V lost 4 bases and J lost 8; bases outside the gene matches: 13. The CDR3 totals 17 residues. Germline V gives CDR1 SGHRS, CDR2 YFSETQ. CDR3 in DNA: TGCGCCAGCAGCCCTACTAGCGGGGGCGCTCCGAGGGGGGAGCTGTTTTTT. Translation gives CASSPTSGGAPRGELFF.

The gene calls are TRBV12-3 or TRBV12-4 and TRBJ2-5; TRBD1 aligns across 8 bases. The CDR3 is 16 residues long. The V segment lost 6 bases and the J segment 1 base; nucleotides outside the gene matches: 10. The CDR3: CASSPGTGISQETQYF. DNA of the CDR3: TGTGCCAGCAGCCCCGGGACAGGCATTTCCCAAGAGACCCAGTACTTC.

The chain has TRBV12-3 or TRBV12-4 and TRBJ2-1; D gene unclear. There are 15 residues in the CDR3. The V end lost 7 bases, the J end lost 0 bases, and 13 bases lay between the germline ends. In DNA, the CDR3 is TGTGCCAGCACCCCTGAGCAACCCTCCTACAATGAGCAGTTCTTC. Translating gives CASTPEQPSYNEQFF.

The gene calls are TRBV6-5 and TRBJ2-7, with a tentative D call TRBD2 (5 bases). Germline-derived CDR1 and CDR2 are MNHEY and SVGAGI. V lost 5 bases, J lost 5 bases, and 22 bases lay in between. This CDR3 has 16 amino acids. CDR3 DNA sequence: TGTGCCAGCAGTCCCCTCTATGGTGGGAGCCACCACGAGCAGTACGTC. Translating gives CASSPLYGGSHHEQYV.

The chain carries TRBV29-1 and TRBJ2-5; tentatively, D is TRBD2 (5 bases). The CDR3 covers 13 residues. CDR1 and CDR2 (germline): SQVTM, ANQGSEA. With 4 bases removed from V and 4 bases from J, the gap between germline ends came to 13 bases. This CDR3 is CSVVVEGGETQYF. The CDR3, as DNA: TGCAGCGTTGTAGTAGAGGGCGGAGAGACCCAGTACTTC.

For this clonotype: A read error is possible here, since a much larger clone lies one base away. The V call is TRBV5-5, the J call TRBJ2-2; D possibly corresponds to TRBD2 (5 bases). Germline values: CDR1 SGHKS, CDR2 YYEKEE (reference sequence). The CDR3 spans 13 residues. This CDR3 is CASSFRNTGEPFF. The CDR3 region has the DNA TGTGCCAGCAGCTTTCGCAACACCGGGGAGCCGTTTTTT.

The V and J genes are TRBV24-1 and TRBJ1-3; D gene uncertain. The V gene lost 2 bases and the J gene lost 4 bases, with 8 bases spanning the gap. Per germline, CDR1 KGHDR and CDR2 SFDVKD. This CDR3 is 14 amino acids long. CDR3 sequence: CATSDSIGGNTIYF. The DNA for the CDR3 is TGTGCCACCAGTGATTCGATAGGGGGAAACACCATATATTTT.

The chain joins TRBV18 to TRBJ1-2, with a weak D call TRBD1 (5 bases). The CDR3 totals 15 residues. V lost 6 bases, J lost 5 bases, and 19 bases lay in between. The V gene's germline CDR1 is KGHSH and CDR2 LQKENI. CDR3 sequence reads: CASSPTVGVEYGYTF. The CDR3 DNA reads as TGTGCCAGCTCCCCCACCGTGGGGGTTGAGTATGGCTACACCTTC.

There are a few counts of this clonotype. This chain connects TRBV28 to TRBJ1-6, with D perhaps matching TRBD1 (6 bases). Germline V gene lookup returns CDR1 MDHEN and CDR2 SYDVKM. Between the trimmed V and J ends, which lost 5 bases and 5 bases, there was a span of 22 bases. The length of the CDR3 is 18 residues. CDR3 region: CASSVMGKGTGNNSPLHF. Here the CDR3 DNA reads TGTGCCAGCAGTGTTATGGGCAAGGGCACAGGGAATAATTCACCCCTCCACTTT.

This chain links TRBV12-3 or TRBV12-4 with TRBJ2-3, with unresolved D. The germline V and J ends were trimmed by 2 bases and 2 bases, with 5 bases remaining between them. The CDR3 is made up of 13 amino acids. The CDR3 bases are TGTGCCAGCAGTTTATTAACCACAGATACGCAGTATTTT. It codes for CASSLLTTDTQYF.

The chain links TRBV11-2 to TRBJ1-4, with TRBD1 identical over 7 bases. Trimming removed 5 bases from V and 8 bases from J; junction bases left unmatched: 8. Germline values: CDR1 SGHAT, CDR2 FQNNGV. CDR3 length: 14 amino acids. The CDR3 coding sequence is TGTGCCAGCAGCCAGACAGGGATAGAGGAAAAACTGTTTTTT. This codes for CASSQTGIEEKLFF.